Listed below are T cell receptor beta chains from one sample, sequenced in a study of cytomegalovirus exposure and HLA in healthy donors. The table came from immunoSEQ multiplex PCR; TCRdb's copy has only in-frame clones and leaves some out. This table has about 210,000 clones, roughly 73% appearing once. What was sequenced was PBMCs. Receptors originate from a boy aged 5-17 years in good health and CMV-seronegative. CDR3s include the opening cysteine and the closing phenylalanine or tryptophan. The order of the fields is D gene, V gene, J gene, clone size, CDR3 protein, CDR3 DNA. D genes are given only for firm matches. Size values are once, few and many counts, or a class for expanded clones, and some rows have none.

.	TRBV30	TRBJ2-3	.	CAWVLLGGNTQYF	TGTGCCTGGGTACTCCTTGGCGGAAATACGCAGTATTTT
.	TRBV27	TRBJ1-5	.	CASSSLGDFSNQPQHF	TGTGCCAGCAGCTCCCTCGGTGACTTTAGCAATCAGCCCCAGCATTTT
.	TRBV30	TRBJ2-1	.	CAWSLVGSEQFF	TGTGCCTGGTCACTAGTGGGGTCTGAGCAGTTCTTC
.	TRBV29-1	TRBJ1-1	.	CSVERYAALNTEAFF	TGCAGCGTTGAGAGGTACGCGGCCTTGAACACTGAAGCTTTCTTT
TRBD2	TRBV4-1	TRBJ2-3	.	CASSQRASGGNTDTQYF	TGCGCCAGCAGCCAAAGAGCTAGCGGGGGGAACACAGATACGCAGTATTTT
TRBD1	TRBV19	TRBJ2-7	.	CASSWTGSSYEQYF	TGTGCCAGTAGTTGGACAGGGAGCTCCTACGAGCAGTACTTC
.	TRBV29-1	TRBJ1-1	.	CSVGTIGQRGMNTEAFF	TGCAGCGTTGGAACGATCGGACAGAGGGGTATGAACACTGAAGCTTTCTTT
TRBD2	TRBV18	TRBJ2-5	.	CASSPVSGGATETQYF	TGTGCCAGCTCACCAGTATCGGGAGGGGCGACAGAGACCCAGTACTTC
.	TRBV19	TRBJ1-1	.	CASSSLRNTEAFF	TGTGCCAGTAGTTCACTGCGGAACACTGAAGCTTTCTTT
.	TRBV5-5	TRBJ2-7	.	CASSFALETYEQYF	TGTGCCAGCAGCTTCGCATTAGAGACCTACGAGCAGTACTTC
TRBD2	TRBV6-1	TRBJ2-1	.	CASHTLAGSYNEQFF	TGTGCCAGCCATACCCTAGCGGGATCGTACAATGAGCAGTTCTTC
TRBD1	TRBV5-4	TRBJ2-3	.	CASSLGGQAATDTQYF	TGTGCCAGCAGCTTGGGGGGACAGGCGGCCACAGATACGCAGTATTTT
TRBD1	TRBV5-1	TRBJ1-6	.	CASSFAVDRGDSPLHF	TGCGCCAGCAGCTTCGCTGTGGACAGGGGGGATTCACCCCTCCACTTT
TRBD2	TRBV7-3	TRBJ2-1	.	CASRLADSYNEQFF	TGTGCCAGCAGACTAGCGGACTCCTACAATGAGCAGTTCTTC
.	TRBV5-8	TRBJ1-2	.	CASSLVAAWGVSYTF	TGTGCCAGCAGCTTGGTGGCAGCTTGGGGGGTCAGCTACACCTTC
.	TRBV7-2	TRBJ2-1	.	CASSLGSRGEQFF	TGTGCCAGCAGCTTAGGGTCCCGGGGTGAGCAGTTCTTC
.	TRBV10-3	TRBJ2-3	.	CATRPGRGTDTQYF	TGTGCCACTCGACCGGGGAGAGGCACAGATACGCAGTATTTT
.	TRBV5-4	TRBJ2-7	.	CASSSQREKAYEQYF	TGTGCCAGCAGCTCCCAGCGAGAGAAGGCCTACGAGCAGTACTTC
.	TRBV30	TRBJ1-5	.	CAWSVRGGNQPQHF	TGTGCCTGGAGTGTCCGGGGTGGGAATCAGCCCCAGCATTTT
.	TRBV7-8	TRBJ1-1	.	CASSLAWQGAEAFF	TGTGCCAGCAGCTTAGCGTGGCAGGGCGCTGAAGCTTTCTTT
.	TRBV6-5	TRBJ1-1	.	CASTLTLGAEAFF	TGTGCCAGCACCTTAACCTTGGGCGCTGAAGCTTTCTTT
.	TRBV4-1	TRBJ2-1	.	CASSQDHGTTIYNEQFF	TGCGCCAGCAGCCAAGATCACGGGACAACGATTTACAATGAGCAGTTCTTC
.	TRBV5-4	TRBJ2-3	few	CASSLVGTDTQYF	TGTGCCAGCAGCTTGGTAGGCACAGATACGCAGTATTTT
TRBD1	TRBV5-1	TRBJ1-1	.	CASSFPGGRGTEAFF	TGCGCCAGCAGCTTTCCAGGGGGCAGAGGCACTGAAGCTTTCTTT
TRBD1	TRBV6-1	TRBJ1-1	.	CASMRTGANTEAFF	TGTGCCAGCATGAGGACAGGGGCGAACACTGAAGCTTTCTTT
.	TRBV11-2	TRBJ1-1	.	CASSLDRGTEAFF	TGTGCCAGCAGCTTAGATAGGGGGACTGAAGCTTTCTTT
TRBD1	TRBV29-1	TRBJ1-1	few	CSVAPGGGTEAFF	TGCAGCGTTGCCCCAGGGGGCGGCACTGAAGCTTTCTTT
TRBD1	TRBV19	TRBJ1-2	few	CASSAEPWTGGDGYTF	TGTGCCAGTAGTGCAGAACCTTGGACAGGGGGCGATGGCTACACCTTC
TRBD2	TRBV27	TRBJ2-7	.	CASSFKFGTSGRYEQYF	TGTGCCAGCAGTTTCAAGTTCGGGACTAGCGGGAGGTACGAGCAGTACTTC
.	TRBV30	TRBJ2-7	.	CAWAEGAGPDEQYF	TGTGCCTGGGCTGAAGGGGCAGGGCCCGACGAGCAGTACTTC
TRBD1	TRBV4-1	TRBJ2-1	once	CASSQVKTGEQFF	TGCGCCAGCAGCCAAGTAAAGACAGGGGAGCAGTTCTTC
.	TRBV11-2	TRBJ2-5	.	CASSSIPGGQETQYF	TGTGCCAGCAGCTCGATTCCCGGGGGCCAAGAGACCCAGTACTTC
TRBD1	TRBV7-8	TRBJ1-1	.	CASSLFGTENTEAFF	TGTGCCAGCAGCTTATTTGGGACAGAGAACACTGAAGCTTTCTTT
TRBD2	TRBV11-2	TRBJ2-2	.	CASRLAANTGELFF	TGTGCCAGCAGACTAGCGGCGAACACCGGGGAGCTGTTTTTT
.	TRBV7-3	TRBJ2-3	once	CASGWAQADTQYF	TGTGCCAGCGGCTGGGCGCAGGCAGATACGCAGTATTTT
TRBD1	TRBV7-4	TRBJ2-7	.	CASGRDSLYEQYF	TGTGCCAGCGGCCGGGACAGTTTGTACGAGCAGTACTTC
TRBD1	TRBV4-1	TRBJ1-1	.	CASSQDRARTGTKTEAFF	TGCGCCAGCAGCCAAGATCGAGCCCGGACAGGGACTAAGACTGAAGCTTTCTTT
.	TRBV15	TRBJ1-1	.	CATARGSEAFF	TGTGCCACAGCCCGGGGAAGTGAAGCTTTCTTT
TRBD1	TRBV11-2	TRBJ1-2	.	CASRSTGVIDYGYTF	TGTGCCAGCAGATCCACAGGGGTTATAGACTATGGCTACACCTTC
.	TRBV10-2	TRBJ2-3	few	CASSELELTDTQYF	TGCGCCAGCAGTGAACTAGAGCTCACAGATACGCAGTATTTT
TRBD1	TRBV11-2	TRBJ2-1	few	CASSLDRGAYNEQFF	TGTGCCAGCAGCCTCGACAGGGGGGCGTACAATGAGCAGTTCTTC
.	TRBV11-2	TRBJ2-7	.	CATREDAHEQYF	TGTGCCACGAGAGAGGATGCCCACGAGCAGTACTTC
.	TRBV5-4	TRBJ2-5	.	CASSPGQTQETQYF	TGTGCCAGCAGCCCAGGACAGACCCAAGAGACCCAGTACTTC
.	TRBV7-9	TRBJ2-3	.	CASSLGPGRGASTDTQYF	TGTGCCAGCAGCTTAGGACCGGGACGGGGGGCTAGCACAGATACGCAGTATTTT
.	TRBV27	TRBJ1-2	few	CASSLSPLVYGYTF	TGTGCCAGCAGTTTATCACCCTTAGTCTATGGCTACACCTTC
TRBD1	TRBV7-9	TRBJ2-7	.	CASSLWTGGLSGEYF	TGTGCCAGCAGCTTATGGACAGGGGGCCTTTCCGGGGAGTACTTC
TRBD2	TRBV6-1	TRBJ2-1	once	CASSPLAGVYNEQFF	TGTGCCAGCAGTCCGCTAGCGGGAGTCTACAATGAGCAGTTCTTC
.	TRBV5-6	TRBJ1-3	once	CASSIRVTGNTIYF	TGTGCCAGCAGCATCAGGGTTACTGGAAACACCATATATTTT
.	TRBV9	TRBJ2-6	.	CASSVVSSGANVLTF	TGTGCCAGCAGCGTGGTTAGCTCTGGGGCCAACGTCCTGACTTTC
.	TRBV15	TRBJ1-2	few	CATSREWSDPYGYTF	TGTGCCACCAGCAGAGAGTGGAGCGACCCTTATGGCTACACCTTC
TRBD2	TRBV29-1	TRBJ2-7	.	CSVVLAGGYEQYF	TGCAGCGTTGTGCTAGCGGGGGGATACGAGCAGTACTTC